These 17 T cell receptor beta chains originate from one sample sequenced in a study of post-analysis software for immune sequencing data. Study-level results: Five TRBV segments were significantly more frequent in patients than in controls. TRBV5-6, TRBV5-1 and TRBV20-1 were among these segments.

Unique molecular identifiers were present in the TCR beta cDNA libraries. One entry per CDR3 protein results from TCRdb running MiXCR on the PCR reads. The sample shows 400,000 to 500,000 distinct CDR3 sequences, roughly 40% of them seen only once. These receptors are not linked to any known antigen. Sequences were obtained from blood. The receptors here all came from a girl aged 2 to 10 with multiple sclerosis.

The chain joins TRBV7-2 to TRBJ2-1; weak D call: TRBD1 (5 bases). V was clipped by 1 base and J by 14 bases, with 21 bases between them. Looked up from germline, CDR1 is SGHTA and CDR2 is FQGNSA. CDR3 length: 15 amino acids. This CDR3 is CASSLGSPGAVPEFF. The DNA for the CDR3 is TGTGCCAGCAGCTTAGGGAGCCCTGGGGCGGTCCCCGAGTTCTTC. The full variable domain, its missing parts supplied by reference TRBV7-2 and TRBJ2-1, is GAGVSQSPSNKVTEKGKDVELRCDPISGHTALYWYRQSLGQGLEFLIYFQGNSAPDKSGLPSDRFSAERTGGSVSTLTIQRTQQEDSAVYLCASSLGSPGAVPEFFGPGTRLTVL.

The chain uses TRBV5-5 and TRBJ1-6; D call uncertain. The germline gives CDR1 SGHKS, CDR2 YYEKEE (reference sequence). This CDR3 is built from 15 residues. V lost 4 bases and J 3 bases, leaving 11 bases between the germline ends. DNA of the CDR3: TGTGCCAGCAGCGCTCAACTTGTCTATAATTCACCCCTCCACTTT. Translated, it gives CASSAQLVYNSPLHF. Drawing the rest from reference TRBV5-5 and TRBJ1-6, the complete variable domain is DAGVTQSPTHLIKTRGQQVTLRCSPISGHKSVSWYQQVLGQGPQFIFQYYEKEERGRGNFPDRFSARQFPNYSSELNVNALLLGDSALYLCASSAQLVYNSPLHFGNGTRLTVT.

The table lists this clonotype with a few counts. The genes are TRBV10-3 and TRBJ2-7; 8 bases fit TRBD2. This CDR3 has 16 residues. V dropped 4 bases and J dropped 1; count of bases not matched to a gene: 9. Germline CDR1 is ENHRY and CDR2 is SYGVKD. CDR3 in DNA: TGTGCCATCAGTGTTGCCCCCTTAGCGGGGTCCTACGAGCAGTACTTC. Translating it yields CAISVAPLAGSYEQYF.

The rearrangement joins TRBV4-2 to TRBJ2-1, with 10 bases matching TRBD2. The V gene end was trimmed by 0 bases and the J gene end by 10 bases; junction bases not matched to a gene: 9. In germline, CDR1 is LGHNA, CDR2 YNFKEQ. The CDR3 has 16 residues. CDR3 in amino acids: CASSQDSSGGAGEQFF. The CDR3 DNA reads TGTGCCAGCAGCCAAGATAGCAGCGGGGGGGCCGGAGAGCAGTTCTTC.

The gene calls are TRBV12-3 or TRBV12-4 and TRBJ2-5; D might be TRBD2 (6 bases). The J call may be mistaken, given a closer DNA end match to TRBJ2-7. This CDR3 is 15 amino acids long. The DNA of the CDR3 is TGTGCCAGCAGTTTCGTCGGCGGGATACCCCTCGAGCAGTACTTC. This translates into CASSFVGGIPLEQYF.

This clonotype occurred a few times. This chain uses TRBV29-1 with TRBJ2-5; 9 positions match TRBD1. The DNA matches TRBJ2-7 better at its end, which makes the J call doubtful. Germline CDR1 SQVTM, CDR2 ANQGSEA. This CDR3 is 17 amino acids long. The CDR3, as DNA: TGCAGCGTTGAAGGATTATTAGGACAGGGGATCTCCTACGAGCAGTACTTC. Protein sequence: CSVEGLLGQGISYEQYF.

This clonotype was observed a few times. The CDR3 sequence is CASSLVARTSGPLEQFF. CDR3 nucleotides: TGTGCCAGCAGCTTAGTAGCTCGGACTAGCGGTCCCCTTGAGCAGTTCTTC. The chain uses TRBV7-2 and TRBJ2-1; TRBD2 matches at 10 bases. The CDR3 has 17 residues. V shed 1 base, J shed 9 bases, and the junction held 12 bases outside the gene matches. The V gene's germline CDR1 is SGHTA and CDR2 FQGNSA.

The CDR3 DNA follows: TGTGCCAGCAGCTTAGCTTGGACACCGAACTATGGCTACACCTTC. Translating gives CASSLAWTPNYGYTF. The chain has TRBV7-9 and TRBJ1-2; possible D gene TRBD1, 5 bases. The CDR3 extends over 15 amino acids. Between the trimmed V and J ends, which lost 0 bases and 2 bases, there was a span of 10 bases. The germline V gene has CDR1 SEHNR and CDR2 FQNEAQ (reference sequence).

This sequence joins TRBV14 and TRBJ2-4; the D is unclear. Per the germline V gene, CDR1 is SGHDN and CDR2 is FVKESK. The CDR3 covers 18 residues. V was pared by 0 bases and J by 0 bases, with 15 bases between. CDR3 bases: TGTGCCAGCAGCCAAGAGCGGAAGCCGTCTCTAGCCAAAAACATTCAGTACTTC. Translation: CASSQERKPSLAKNIQYF. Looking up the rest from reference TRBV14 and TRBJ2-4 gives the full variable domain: EAGVTQFPSHSVIEKGQTVTLRCDPISGHDNLYWYRRVMGKEIKFLLHFVKESKQDESGMPNNRFLAERTGGTYSTLKVQPAELEDSGVYFCASSQERKPSLAKNIQYFGAGTRLSVL.

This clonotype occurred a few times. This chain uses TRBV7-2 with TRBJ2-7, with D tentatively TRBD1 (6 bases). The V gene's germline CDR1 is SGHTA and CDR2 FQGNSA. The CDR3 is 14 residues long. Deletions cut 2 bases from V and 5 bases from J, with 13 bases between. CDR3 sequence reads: CASSLTRGHNEQYF. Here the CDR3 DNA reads TGTGCCAGCAGCTTAACCAGGGGTCATAACGAGCAGTACTTC.

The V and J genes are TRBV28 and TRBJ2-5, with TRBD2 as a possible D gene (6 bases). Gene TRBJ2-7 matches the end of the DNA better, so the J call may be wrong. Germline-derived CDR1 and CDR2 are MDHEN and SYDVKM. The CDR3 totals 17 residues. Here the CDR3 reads CASSDPLRRGWADEQYF. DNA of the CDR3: TGTGCCAGCAGTGACCCGCTCAGGAGGGGCTGGGCGGACGAGCAGTACTTC.

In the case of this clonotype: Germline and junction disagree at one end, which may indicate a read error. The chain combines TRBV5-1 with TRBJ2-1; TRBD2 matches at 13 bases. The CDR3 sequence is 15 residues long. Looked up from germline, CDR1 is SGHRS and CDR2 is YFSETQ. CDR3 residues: CASSSGLAGANEQFF. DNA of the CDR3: TGTGCCAGCAGCTCAGGACTAGCGGGGGCGAATGAGCAGTTCTTC. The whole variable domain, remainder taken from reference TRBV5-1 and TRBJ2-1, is KAGVTQTPRYLIKTRGQQVTLSCSPISGHRSVSWYQQTPGQGLQFLFEYFSETQRNKGNFPGRFSGRQFSNSRSEMNVSTLELGDSALYLCASSSGLAGANEQFFGPGTRLTVL.

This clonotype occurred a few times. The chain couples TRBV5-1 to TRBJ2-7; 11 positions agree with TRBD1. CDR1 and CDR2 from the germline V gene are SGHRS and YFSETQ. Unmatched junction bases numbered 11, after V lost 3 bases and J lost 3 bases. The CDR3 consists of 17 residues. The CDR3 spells CASSSNPRTGGFYEQYF. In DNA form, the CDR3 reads TGCGCCAGCAGCTCAAATCCTCGGACAGGGGGCTTCTACGAGCAGTACTTC.

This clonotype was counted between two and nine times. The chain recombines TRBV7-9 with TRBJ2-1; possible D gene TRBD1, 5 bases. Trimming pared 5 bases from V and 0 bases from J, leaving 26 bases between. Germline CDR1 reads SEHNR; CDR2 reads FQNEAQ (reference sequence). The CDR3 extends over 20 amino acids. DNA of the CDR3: TGTGCCAGCAGCCCTACCTATCGCCTCGAACAGGCCAGCTCCTACAATGAGCAGTTCTTC. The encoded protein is CASSPTYRLEQASSYNEQFF.

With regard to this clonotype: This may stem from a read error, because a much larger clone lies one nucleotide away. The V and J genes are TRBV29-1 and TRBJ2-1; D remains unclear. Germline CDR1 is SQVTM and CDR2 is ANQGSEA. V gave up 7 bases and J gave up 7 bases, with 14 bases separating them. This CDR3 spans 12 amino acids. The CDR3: CSAERNANEQFF. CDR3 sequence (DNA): TGCAGCGCTGAGCGTAACGCAAATGAGCAGTTCTTC.

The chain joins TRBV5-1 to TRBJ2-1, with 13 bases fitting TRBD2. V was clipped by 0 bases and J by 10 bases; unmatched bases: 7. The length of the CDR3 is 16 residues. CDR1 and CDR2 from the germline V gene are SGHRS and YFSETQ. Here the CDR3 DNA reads TGCGCCAGCAGCTTGGCCACTAGCGGGAGGGGTGAGGAGCAGTTCTTC. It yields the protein CASSLATSGRGEEQFF. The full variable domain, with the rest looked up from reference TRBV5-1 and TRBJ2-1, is KAGVTQTPRYLIKTRGQQVTLSCSPISGHRSVSWYQQTPGQGLQFLFEYFSETQRNKGNFPGRFSGRQFSNSRSEMNVSTLELGDSALYLCASSLATSGRGEEQFFGPGTRLTVL.

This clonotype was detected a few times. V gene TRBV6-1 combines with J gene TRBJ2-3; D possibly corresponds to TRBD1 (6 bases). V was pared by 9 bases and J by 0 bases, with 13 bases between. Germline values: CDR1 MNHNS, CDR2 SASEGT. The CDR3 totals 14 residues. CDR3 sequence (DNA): TGTGCCAGTTTACAGGGAAGAAGCACAGATACGCAGTATTTT. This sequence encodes CASLQGRSTDTQYF.